This T cell receptor (beta chain) was profiled in a study of radiotherapy plus CTLA-4 blockade in lung cancer. Whole-study context: Objective responses were observed in 15% to 20% of patients, and disease control was achieved by about 30%.

On this clone itself: What it binds is not known.

Treatment of patients with chemo-refractory metastatic non-small-cell lung cancer consisted of focal radiation plus CTLA-4 blockade with ipilimumab. General study points: Response was reportedly best predicted by early blood T cell clone dynamics, with interferon-beta. Once radiotherapy plus ipilimumab had been given, TCR clones derived from tumor expanded in blood.

Assay used: immunoSEQ multiplex PCR; TCRdb lists only in-frame clones, some missing. The table records roughly 54,000 clones, around four fifths of them present only once. The germline V gene has CDR1 MNHEY and CDR2 SMNVEV (reference sequence). The CDR3 totals 16 residues. This specimen was peripheral blood, taken from a patient treated with radiotherapy plus ipilimumab. The rearrangement links TRBV27 to TRBJ2-5; TRBD1 matches at 7 bases. The closer fit of TRBJ2-7 to the DNA end suggests the J call may be wrong. This TCR derives from a human donor with non-small cell lung cancer whose response to radiotherapy plus ipilimumab could not be evaluated. CDR3 sequence reads: CASSSDRDRRSYEQYF. CDR3 bases: TGTGCCAGCAGTTCCGACCGGGACAGAAGATCCTACGAGCAGTACTTC.